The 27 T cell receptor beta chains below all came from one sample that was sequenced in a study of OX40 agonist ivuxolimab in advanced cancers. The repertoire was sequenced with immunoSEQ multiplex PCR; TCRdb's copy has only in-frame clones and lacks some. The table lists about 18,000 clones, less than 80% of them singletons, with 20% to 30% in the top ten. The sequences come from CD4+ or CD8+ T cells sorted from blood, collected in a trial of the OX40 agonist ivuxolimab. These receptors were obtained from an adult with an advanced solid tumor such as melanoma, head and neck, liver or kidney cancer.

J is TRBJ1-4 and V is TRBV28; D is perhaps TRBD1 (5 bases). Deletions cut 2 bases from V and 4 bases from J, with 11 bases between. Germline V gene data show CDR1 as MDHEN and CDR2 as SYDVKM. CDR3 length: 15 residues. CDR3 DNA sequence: TGTGCCAGCAGTTTAAGGGCAGGGCTTAATGAAAAACTGTTTTTT. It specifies CASSLRAGLNEKLFF.

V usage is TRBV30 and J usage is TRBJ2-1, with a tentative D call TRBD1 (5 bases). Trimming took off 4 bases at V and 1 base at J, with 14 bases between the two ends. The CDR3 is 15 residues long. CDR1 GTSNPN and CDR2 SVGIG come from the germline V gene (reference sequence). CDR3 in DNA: TGTGCCTGGACGTGGGGCAGCCCGTCCTACAATGAGCAGTTCTTC. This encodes CAWTWGSPSYNEQFF.

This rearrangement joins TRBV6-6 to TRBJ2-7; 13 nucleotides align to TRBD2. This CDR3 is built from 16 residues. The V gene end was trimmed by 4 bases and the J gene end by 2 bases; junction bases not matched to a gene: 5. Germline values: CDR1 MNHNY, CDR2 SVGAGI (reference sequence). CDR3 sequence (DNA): TGTGCCAGCAGTTCCCGACTAGCGGGAGGACCCTACGAGCAGTACTTC. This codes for CASSSRLAGGPYEQYF.

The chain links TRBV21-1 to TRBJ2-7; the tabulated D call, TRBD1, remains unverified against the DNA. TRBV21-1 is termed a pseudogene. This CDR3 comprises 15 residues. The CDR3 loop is CASSKPGTATYEQYF. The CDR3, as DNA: TGTGCCAGCAGCAAACCAGGGACAGCCACCTACGAGCAGTACTTC.

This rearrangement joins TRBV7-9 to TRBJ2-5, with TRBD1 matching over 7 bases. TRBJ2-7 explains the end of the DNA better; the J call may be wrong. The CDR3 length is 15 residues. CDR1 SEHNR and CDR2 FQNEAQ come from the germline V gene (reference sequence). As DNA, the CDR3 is TGTGCCAGCAGCTACGGGACAGCCTTTCCTAACGAGCAGTACTTC. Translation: CASSYGTAFPNEQYF.

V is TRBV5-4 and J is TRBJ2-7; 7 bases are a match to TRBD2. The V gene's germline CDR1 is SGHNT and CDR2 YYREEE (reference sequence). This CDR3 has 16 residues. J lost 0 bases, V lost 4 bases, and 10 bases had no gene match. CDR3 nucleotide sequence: TGTGCCAGCAGCCGGGAGGCTGGAGGCGTCTCCTACGAGCAGTACTTC. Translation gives CASSREAGGVSYEQYF.

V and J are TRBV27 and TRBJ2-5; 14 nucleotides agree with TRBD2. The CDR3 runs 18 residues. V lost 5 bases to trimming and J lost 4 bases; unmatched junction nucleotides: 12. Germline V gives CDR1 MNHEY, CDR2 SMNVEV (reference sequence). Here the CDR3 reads CASSLTTSGGAVSETQYF. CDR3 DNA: TGTGCCAGCAGTCTCACGACTAGCGGGGGGGCGGTTTCAGAGACCCAGTACTTC.

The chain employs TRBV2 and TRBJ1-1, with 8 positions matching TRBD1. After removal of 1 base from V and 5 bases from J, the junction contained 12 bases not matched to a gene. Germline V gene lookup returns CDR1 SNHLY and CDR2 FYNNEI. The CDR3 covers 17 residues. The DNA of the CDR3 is TGTGCCAGCAGTGAAGGGTGGCCGACAGGGGTAAATACTGAAGCTTTCTTT. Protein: CASSEGWPTGVNTEAFF. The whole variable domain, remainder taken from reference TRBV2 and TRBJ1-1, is EPEVTQTPSHQVTQMGQEVILRCVPISNHLYFYWYRQILGQKVEFLVSFYNNEISEKSEIFDDQFSVERPDGSNFTLKIRSTKLEDSAMYFCASSEGWPTGVNTEAFFGQGTRLTVV.

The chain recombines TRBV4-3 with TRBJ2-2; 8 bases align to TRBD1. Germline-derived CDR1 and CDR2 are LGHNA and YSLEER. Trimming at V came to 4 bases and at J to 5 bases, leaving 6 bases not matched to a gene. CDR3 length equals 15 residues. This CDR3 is CASSPGQGNTGELFF. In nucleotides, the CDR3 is TGCGCCAGCAGCCCCGGACAGGGTAATACCGGGGAGCTGTTTTTT.

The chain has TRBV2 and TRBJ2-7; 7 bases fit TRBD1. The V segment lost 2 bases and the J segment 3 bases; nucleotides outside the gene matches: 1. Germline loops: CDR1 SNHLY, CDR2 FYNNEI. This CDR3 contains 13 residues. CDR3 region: CASSEWDSYEQYF. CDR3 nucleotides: TGTGCCAGCAGTGAATGGGACAGCTACGAGCAGTACTTC.

The CDR3 sequence: CATSSSSGQYQETQYF. CDR3 nucleotide sequence: TGTGCCACCAGCAGCTCTAGCGGGCAATACCAAGAGACCCAGTACTTC. The gene calls are TRBV15 and TRBJ2-5; 8 bases agree with TRBD2. The length of the CDR3 is 16 residues. V lost 3 bases to trimming and J lost 0 bases; unmatched junction nucleotides: 6. Germline V gives CDR1 LNHNV, CDR2 YYDKDF (reference sequence). The variable domain in full, completed from reference TRBV15 and TRBJ2-5, reads DAMVIQNPRYQVTQFGKPVTLSCSQTLNHNVMYWYQQKSSQAPKLLFHYYDKDFNNEADTPDNFQSRRPNTSFCFLDIRSPGLGDTAMYLCATSSSSGQYQETQYFGPGTRLLVL.

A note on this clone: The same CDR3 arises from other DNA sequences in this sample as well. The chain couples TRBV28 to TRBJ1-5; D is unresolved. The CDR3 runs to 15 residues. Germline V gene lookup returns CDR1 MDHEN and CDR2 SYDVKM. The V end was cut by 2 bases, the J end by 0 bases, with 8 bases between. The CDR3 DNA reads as TGTGCCAGCAGTTTAGGCAGGTATAGCAATCAGCCCCAGCATTTT. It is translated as CASSLGRYSNQPQHF.

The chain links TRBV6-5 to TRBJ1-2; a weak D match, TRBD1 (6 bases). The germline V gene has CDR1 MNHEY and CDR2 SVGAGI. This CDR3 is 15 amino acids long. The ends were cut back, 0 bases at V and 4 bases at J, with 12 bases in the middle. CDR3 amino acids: CASSYSGGAGYGYTF. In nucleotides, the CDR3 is TGTGCCAGCAGTTACTCCGGGGGGGCAGGCTATGGCTACACCTTC.

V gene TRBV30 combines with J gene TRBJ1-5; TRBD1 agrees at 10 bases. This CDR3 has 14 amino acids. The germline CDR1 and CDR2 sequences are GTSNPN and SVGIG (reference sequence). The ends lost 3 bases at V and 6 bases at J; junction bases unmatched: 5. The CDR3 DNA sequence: TGTGCCTGGAGCACCGGGACAGGGGTTCAGCCCCAGCATTTT. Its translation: CAWSTGTGVQPQHF.

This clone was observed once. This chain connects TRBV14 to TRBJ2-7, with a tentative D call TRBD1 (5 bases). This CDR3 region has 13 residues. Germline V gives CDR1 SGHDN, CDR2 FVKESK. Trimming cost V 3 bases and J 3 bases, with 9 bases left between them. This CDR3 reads CASSHGQLYEQYF. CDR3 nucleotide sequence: TGTGCCAGCAGCCACGGACAACTCTACGAGCAGTACTTC.

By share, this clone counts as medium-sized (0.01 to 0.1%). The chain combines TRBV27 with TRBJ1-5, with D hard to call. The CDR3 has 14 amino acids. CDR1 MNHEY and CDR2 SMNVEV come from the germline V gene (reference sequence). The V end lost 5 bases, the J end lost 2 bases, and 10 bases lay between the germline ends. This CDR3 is CASSRRFGNQPQHF. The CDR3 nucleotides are TGTGCCAGCAGTAGACGATTTGGCAATCAGCCCCAGCATTTT.

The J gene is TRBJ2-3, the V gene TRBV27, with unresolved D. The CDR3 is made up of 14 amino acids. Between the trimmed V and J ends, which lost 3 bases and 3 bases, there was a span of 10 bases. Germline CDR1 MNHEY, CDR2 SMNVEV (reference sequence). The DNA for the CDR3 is TGTGCCAGCAGTTTGTTGGCACCTACAGATACGCAGTATTTT. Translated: CASSLLAPTDTQYF.

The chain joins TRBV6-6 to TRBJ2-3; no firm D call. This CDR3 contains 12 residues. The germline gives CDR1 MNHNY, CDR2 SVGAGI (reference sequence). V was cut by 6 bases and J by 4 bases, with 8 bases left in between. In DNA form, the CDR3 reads TGTGCCAGCAGACCTGGCCCAGATACGCAGTATTTT. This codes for CASRPGPDTQYF.

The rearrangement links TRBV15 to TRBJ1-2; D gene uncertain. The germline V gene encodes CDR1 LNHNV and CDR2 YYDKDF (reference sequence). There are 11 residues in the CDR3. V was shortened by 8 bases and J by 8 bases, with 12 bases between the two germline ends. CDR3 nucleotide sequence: TGTGCCACCTACGGGATGGGAGGCTACACCTTC. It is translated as CATYGMGGYTF.

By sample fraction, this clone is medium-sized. CDR3 in amino acids: CASTPPGYEQYF. CDR3 sequence (DNA): TGCGCCAGCACACCACCCGGCTACGAGCAGTACTTC. This rearrangement joins TRBV10-1 to TRBJ2-7; D is uncertain. The CDR3 length is 12 residues. V lost 7 bases to trimming and J lost 3 bases, with 10 bases between them. Germline CDR1 and CDR2: WNHNN and SYGVQD (reference sequence).

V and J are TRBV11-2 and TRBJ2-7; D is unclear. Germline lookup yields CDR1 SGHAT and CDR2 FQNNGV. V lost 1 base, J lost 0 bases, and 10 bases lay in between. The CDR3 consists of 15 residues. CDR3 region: CASSLGGFGSYEQYF. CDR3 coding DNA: TGTGCCAGCAGCTTAGGGGGTTTTGGCTCCTACGAGCAGTACTTC.

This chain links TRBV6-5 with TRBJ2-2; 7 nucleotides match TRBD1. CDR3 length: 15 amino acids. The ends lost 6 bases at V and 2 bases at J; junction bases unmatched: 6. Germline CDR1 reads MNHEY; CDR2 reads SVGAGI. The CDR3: CASSYRGINTGELFF. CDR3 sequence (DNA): TGTGCCAGCAGCTACAGGGGCATCAACACCGGGGAGCTGTTTTTT.

CDR3 sequence reads: CASSLEWGAGGPYEQFF. DNA of the CDR3: TGTGCCAGCAGTTTGGAGTGGGGTGCGGGAGGGCCATATGAGCAGTTCTTC. This sequence joins TRBV28 and TRBJ2-1; 9 nucleotides align to TRBD2. V dropped 3 bases and J dropped 8; count of bases not matched to a gene: 14. Germline-derived CDR1 and CDR2 are MDHEN and SYDVKM. There are 17 residues in the CDR3. Supplemented by reference TRBV28 and TRBJ2-1, the full variable domain reads DVKVTQSSRYLVKRTGEKVFLECVQDMDHENMFWYRQDPGLGLRLIYFSYDVKMKEKGDIPEGYSVSREKKERFSLILESASTNQTSMYLCASSLEWGAGGPYEQFFGPGTRLTVL.

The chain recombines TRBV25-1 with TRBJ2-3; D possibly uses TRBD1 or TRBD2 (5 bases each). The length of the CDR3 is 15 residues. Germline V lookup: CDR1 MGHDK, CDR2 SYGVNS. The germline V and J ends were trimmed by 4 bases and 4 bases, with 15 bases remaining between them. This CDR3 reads CASSARPGPADTQYF. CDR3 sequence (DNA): TGTGCCAGCAGTGCTCGGCCGGGGCCAGCAGATACGCAGTATTTT.

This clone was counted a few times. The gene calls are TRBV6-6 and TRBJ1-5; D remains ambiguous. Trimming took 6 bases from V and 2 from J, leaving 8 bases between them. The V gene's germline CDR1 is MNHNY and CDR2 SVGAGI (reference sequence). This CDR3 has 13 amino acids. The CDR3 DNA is TGTGCCAGCAGCTTGAGCGGCAATCAGCCCCAGCATTTT. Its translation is CASSLSGNQPQHF.

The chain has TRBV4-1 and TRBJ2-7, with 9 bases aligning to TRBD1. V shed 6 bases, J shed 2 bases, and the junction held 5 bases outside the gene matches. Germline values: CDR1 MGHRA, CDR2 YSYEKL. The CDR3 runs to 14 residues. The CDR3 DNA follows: TGCGCCAGCAGTACGGGACAGGGAACCTACGAGCAGTACTTC. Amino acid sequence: CASSTGQGTYEQYF.

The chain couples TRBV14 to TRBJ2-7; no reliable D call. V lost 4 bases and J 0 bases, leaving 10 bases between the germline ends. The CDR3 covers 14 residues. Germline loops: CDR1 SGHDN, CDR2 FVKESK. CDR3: CASSLLQYSYEQYF. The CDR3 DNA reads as TGTGCCAGCAGCCTTCTACAGTACTCCTACGAGCAGTACTTC. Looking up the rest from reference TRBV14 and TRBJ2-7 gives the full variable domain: EAGVTQFPSHSVIEKGQTVTLRCDPISGHDNLYWYRRVMGKEIKFLLHFVKESKQDESGMPNNRFLAERTGGTYSTLKVQPAELEDSGVYFCASSLLQYSYEQYFGPGTRLTVT.